This T cell receptor (beta chain) emerged from a study of CXCR3-negative and CXCR3-positive naive CD8 T cells. 5' RACE with UMI labels generated the TRB cDNA libraries. TCRdb processed the 5' RACE reads again and assigns one entry to each CDR3 protein, with no DNA. The ten top clones account for 0.49%, within a sample of 100,000 to 150,000 distinct CDR3 sequences. As for this clonotype: What it binds is unknown.

Whole-study results and caveats: Diversity proved comparably high across both naive subsets and much lower in memory CD8+ cells.

Germline V gene lookup returns CDR1 LGHDT and CDR2 YNNKEL (reference sequence). The CDR3 runs 14 residues. The clonotype was recovered from a human donor in good health. Some clones in this sample may be carry-over from other donors' samples. V and J are TRBV3-1 and TRBJ1-1. Sequencing was carried out using naive CXCR3- CD8+ T cells from blood. Subset described: CD45RO-CCR7+CD27+CD95- naive CD8+ T cells lacking CXCR3 (TNR3-). CDR3 loop: CASSLPEASAEAFF.